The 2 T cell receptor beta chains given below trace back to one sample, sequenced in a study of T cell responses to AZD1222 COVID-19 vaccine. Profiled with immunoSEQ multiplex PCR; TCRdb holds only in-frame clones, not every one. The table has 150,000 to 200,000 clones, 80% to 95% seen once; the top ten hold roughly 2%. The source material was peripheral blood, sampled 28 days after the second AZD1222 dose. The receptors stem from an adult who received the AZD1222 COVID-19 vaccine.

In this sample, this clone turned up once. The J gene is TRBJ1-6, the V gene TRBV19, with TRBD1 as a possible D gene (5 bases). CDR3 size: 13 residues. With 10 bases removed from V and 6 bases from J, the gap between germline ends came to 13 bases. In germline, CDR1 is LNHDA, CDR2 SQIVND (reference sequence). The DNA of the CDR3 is TGTGCCACTAGACAGAACGTTAATTCACCCCTCCACTTT. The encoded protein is CATRQNVNSPLHF.

This CDR3 reads CASSPEGLAERTGELFF. The CDR3 region has the DNA TGTGCCAGCTCCCCCGAGGGACTAGCGGAACGCACCGGGGAGCTGTTTTTT. This chain connects TRBV18 to TRBJ2-2, with 11 bases aligning to TRBD2. CDR1 KGHSH and CDR2 LQKENI come from the germline V gene. The CDR3 covers 17 residues. V shed 6 bases, J shed 4 bases, and the junction held 10 bases outside the gene matches.